A selection of T cell receptor beta chains follows, all from one sample in a study of blood T cell repertoires in COVID-19. Assay: immunoSEQ multiplex PCR; the TCRdb copy retains only in-frame clones and omits some. The sample yields a few hundred thousand clones, about 80% seen once. Sequenced: PBMCs or T cells enriched from blood (not recorded which). These receptors were obtained from a man aged 35 to 55 who had recovered from COVID-19. The CDR3 runs from the conserved cysteine through the conserved F or W. The D gene is left open where the match is weak. The size of a clone is reported for some rows only, either as once, few or many, or as a class for expanded clones.

TRBJ2-7 14 - - TRBV11-2 CASSFRWDTYEQYF TGTGCCAGCAGCTTTAGGTGGGACACCTACGAGCAGTACTTC
TRBJ1-3 15 - - TRBV10-3 CATGNVFEGGNTIYF TGTGCCACAGGGAATGTTTTTGAAGGTGGAAACACCATATATTTT
TRBJ2-1 15 - - TRBV9 CASSVDKGSYNEQFF TGTGCCAGCAGCGTAGATAAGGGGTCCTACAATGAGCAGTTCTTC
TRBJ2-3 16 TRBD2 - TRBV3-1/TRBV3-2 CASSLSGGLGTDTQYF TGTGCCAGCAGCCTTAGCGGGGGGCTGGGCACAGATACGCAGTATTTT
TRBJ2-1 15 TRBD1 once TRBV19 CASSRGTGGYNEQFF TGTGCCAGTAGTAGGGGGACAGGGGGCTATAATGAGCAGTTCTTC
TRBJ1-5 12 - - TRBV3-1/TRBV3-2 CASSHQGKPQHF TGTGCCAGCAGCCACCAGGGGAAGCCCCAGCATTTT
TRBJ2-5 14 TRBD1 - TRBV19 CASSTTGAQETQYF TGTGCCAGTAGTACGACAGGGGCTCAAGAGACCCAGTACTTC
TRBJ1-5 14 TRBD1 - TRBV19 CASSGQGGNQPQHF TGTGCCAGTAGCGGACAGGGCGGCAATCAGCCCCAGCATTTT
TRBJ1-1 15 - once TRBV2 CASSEGQGIDTEAFF TGTGCCAGCAGTGAAGGGCAGGGCATAGACACTGAAGCTTTCTTT
TRBJ1-2 14 - - TRBV29-1 CSVSIGGLNYGYTF TGCAGCGTTTCTATTGGCGGGCTTAACTATGGCTACACCTTC
TRBJ1-2 13 - - TRBV7-2 CASSYGVNYGYTF TGTGCCAGCAGCTACGGGGTTAACTATGGCTACACCTTC
TRBJ2-5 16 - - TRBV21-1 CASNTGLAGVKETQYF TGTGCCAGCAACACCGGACTAGCGGGAGTAAAAGAGACCCAGTACTTC
TRBJ2-7 13 - many TRBV7-9 CASSPQQGQEQYF TGTGCCAGCAGCCCCCAACAGGGTCAGGAGCAGTACTTC
TRBJ2-3 14 TRBD2 few TRBV9 CASSVRGDSDTQYF TGTGCCAGCAGCGTACGGGGGGACTCAGATACGCAGTATTTT
TRBJ2-1 14 TRBD1 - TRBV9 CASSVQDRVNEQFF TGTGCCAGCAGCGTTCAAGACAGGGTCAATGAGCAGTTCTTC
TRBJ1-4 13 - - TRBV25-1 CASSGAGREKLFF TGTGCCAGCAGTGGAGCGGGGAGGGAAAAACTGTTTTTT
TRBJ1-4 16 TRBD1 - TRBV7-9 CASSPDRGPAGEKLFF TGTGCCAGCAGTCCGGACAGGGGGCCGGCTGGTGAAAAACTGTTTTTT
TRBJ1-1 14 TRBD1 - TRBV5-4 CASSSRQGAPEAFF TGTGCCAGCAGCTCTAGACAGGGGGCTCCTGAAGCTTTCTTT
TRBJ1-2 13 - - TRBV28 CASRHPGGGGYTF TGTGCCAGCAGGCATCCGGGGGGAGGAGGCTACACCTTC
TRBJ1-1 16 TRBD1 - TRBV5-1 CASSLGAGGFDGEAFF TGCGCCAGCAGCTTGGGGGCAGGGGGATTTGATGGTGAAGCTTTCTTT
TRBJ1-5 14 - - TRBV9 CASSVAGARQPQHF TGTGCCAGCAGCGTAGCTGGGGCGCGTCAGCCCCAGCATTTT
TRBJ2-1 17 TRBD2 - TRBV3-1/TRBV3-2 CASSQRRGGASHFKQFF TGTGCCAGCAGCCAAAGGCGCGGGGGGGCATCCCATTTCAAGCAGTTCTTC
TRBJ1-3 18 TRBD1 - TRBV5-1 CASSLDDRQGRSGNTIYF TGCGCCAGCAGCCTCGACGACCGACAGGGCCGCTCTGGAAACACCATATATTTT
TRBJ2-1 15 TRBD1 few TRBV6-5 CASSYVRQGRQEQFF TGTGCCAGCAGTTACGTGAGACAGGGCCGACAGGAGCAGTTCTTC
TRBJ2-1 14 - - TRBV7-2 CASTTQASANEQFF TGTGCCAGCACCACGCAGGCTAGCGCCAATGAGCAGTTCTTC